This TCR beta chain was identified in a study of blood T cells in healthy people across ages (dated by TCRdb to between 2014 and 2017). Turning to the overall study: Template switching captured roughly one uniquely barcoded TCR beta cDNA molecule per two T cells in model experiments. Using the same blood draw, the study looked at two additional independent replicas of 1 million unique cDNA reads for two donors, one aged 18 to 30 and the other aged 80 or older. Using deep sequencing normalized with unique cDNA molecular identifiers, the study measured how TCR beta repertoire diversity changes with age. Four age groups were formed from the donors: young (average approximately 15 years), middle-aged (approximately 40), aged (around 68) and long-lived (more than 75). Donors of different ages were randomly distributed across sequencing lanes to avoid experimental bias.

The library was generated by 5' RACE. TCRdb shows the sequencer as Illumina HiSeq 2500. The second PCR ran for about 6 to 12 cycles and used a J-beta primer mix along with a sample-barcoded 5' primer. Each TCR beta cDNA molecule received a unique molecular identifier from a template-switch 5' adaptor carrying 12 random nucleotides. Each sample yielded at least 2.5 million CDR3-containing paired-end reads. The Mint cDNA synthesis kit, primed by a TRBC-specific oligonucleotide, was used to synthesize first-strand cDNA from all RNA. Following uracil-DNA glycosylase treatment, all cDNA underwent a first 18-cycle PCR with the universal primers M1SS and BC2_uni_R. In the paper's pipeline: Each sample was normalized by randomly selecting 1 million high-quality reads, each carrying a distinct molecular identifier. Reads with shared molecular identifiers were discarded instead of being binned into consensus sequences. CDR3 identification, clonotype clustering and error correction used MiTCR with a Q25 quality threshold and the strictest error-elimination algorithm. A nonparametric unseen species model using Euler transformation provided a lower-bound estimate of total TCR beta diversity. TCRdb redid the processing of the public reads, applying fastp at Q25 and MiXCR, and retained in-frame beta chains. One record per CDR3 amino acid sequence lists the most common genes and DNA. These V and J calls rely on TCRdb rather than the paper's analysis. This sample holds 600,000 to 850,000 distinct CDR3 sequences; 35% to 45% were observed only once. The ten largest clones add up to 20% to 25% of the sample.

Systemically healthy Caucasian individuals from Russia, some 36 in total and aged 6 to 90 years, were included as donors. About 10 milliliters of peripheral blood were drawn from each donor into EDTA-treated Vacutainer tubes. Ficoll-Paque density-gradient centrifugation was used to isolate PBMCs, with at least 7 million per sample. Trizol reagent was used to extract total RNA from the PBMCs, yielding at least 5.5 micrograms per sample. The percentages of naive CD45RAhigh/CD27high T cells were determined by flow cytometry on a PBMC aliquot from every donor. The table lists this clonotype with many counts. What this receptor recognizes is not known. One base away there is no much larger clone; base qualities are not given. What the work shows at the level of the full study, not this receptor alone: Estimates of total diversity based on one million sequenced T cells were considered lower bounds and underestimates. Donor CMV infection status was unknown, potentially confounding age-related changes in expanded clonotypes. Compared with the aged group, the long-lived group had more naive CD4+ T cells, fewer expanded clones and increased TCR diversity, a pattern suggesting age selection. There was a strong correlation between observed TCR beta diversity and the percentage of naive T cells measured by flow cytometry. As age increased, observed TCR beta diversity per million T cells dropped in a roughly linear way, and a significant reduction was already evident by age 40. Because profiling used bulk unsorted PBMCs, naive and antigen-experienced compartments could not be compared conclusively.

CDR1 and CDR2 (LGHDT, YNNKEL) derive from the germline V gene (reference sequence). The trim is 5 bases for V and 3 bases for J, with a gap of 8 bases between the germline ends. CDR3 length: 13 amino acids, cysteine to phenylalanine. The retained sequence is limited to the CDR3, 39 bases, with the frame set at the first base. This clonotype was sampled from a woman aged 60-75 years in good health. The sequence links TRBV3-1 to TRBJ2-1; the D gene identity is not certain. Sequenced material: blood. Here is the DNA: TGTGCCAGCAGCTTAGCAAACTACAATGAGCAGTTCTTC. Translated, it gives CASSLANYNEQFF.